A selection of T cell receptor beta chains follows, all from one sample in a study of cytomegalovirus exposure and HLA in healthy donors. Libraries were prepared by immunoSEQ multiplex PCR; TCRdb keeps only in-frame clonotypes and omits some of them. The table has more than 140,000 clones, more than 60% seen once; the top ten hold around 3.4%. The material sequenced was PBMCs. The source is a man aged 35-49 years in good health and CMV-seronegative. CDR3s include the opening cysteine and the closing phenylalanine or tryptophan. D genes are given only for firm matches. Rows may omit the clone size; those that give it use once, few, many or a size class.

j_call clone_size v_call d_call cdr3_nt cdr3_aa
TRBJ1-1 few TRBV5-1 TRBD1 TGCGCCAGCAGCCCCCAGGGGGCTAGGGACACTGAAGCTTTCTTT CASSPQGARDTEAFF
TRBJ2-3 NA TRBV9 NA TGTGCCAGCAGCGTAGCTCGGAGACTAGAAATGGGTACGCAGTATTTT CASSVARRLEMGTQYF
TRBJ2-7 NA TRBV19 NA TGTGCCAGTAGAACCGGGACACTGGGTTTCGACGAGCAGTACTTC CASRTGTLGFDEQYF
TRBJ1-4 NA TRBV30 TRBD1 TGTGCCTGGATCGAAAAGGGGGCGCGGGGTGAAAAACTGTTTTTT CAWIEKGARGEKLFF
TRBJ2-7 NA TRBV5-1 NA TGCGCCAGCAGCCGGACAGAGAGGAACCCCTACGAGCAGTACTTC CASSRTERNPYEQYF
TRBJ1-6 NA TRBV6-6 TRBD1 TGTGCCAGCAGTTGGGACAGGGGTTCACCCCTCCACTTT CASSWDRGSPLHF
TRBJ1-4 NA TRBV28 NA TGTGCCAGCAGTTCCCCTGGGGGGTTTATAGGGGAAAAACTGTTTTTT CASSSPGGFIGEKLFF
TRBJ1-1 NA TRBV28 TRBD1 TGTGCCAGCAGTTCCTCCGGACAGGGAAGAACTGAAGCTTTCTTT CASSSSGQGRTEAFF
TRBJ1-6 NA TRBV19 TRBD1 TGTGCCAGTAGTGGGAGGGGACAGGGAGATAATTCACCCCTCCACTTT CASSGRGQGDNSPLHF
TRBJ1-1 once TRBV30 NA TGTGCCTGGAATGGAGACAGACTGAACACTGAAGCTTTCTTT CAWNGDRLNTEAFF
TRBJ1-4 few TRBV10-1 TRBD1 TGCGCCAGCAGGCCCCAGGGGGCAACTAATGAAAAACTGTTTTTT CASRPQGATNEKLFF
TRBJ1-2 NA TRBV29-1 NA TGCAGCGTTGAAGATGGAAGGCGGATGAACTATGGCTACACCTTC CSVEDGRRMNYGYTF
TRBJ2-1 NA TRBV30 TRBD2 TGTGCCTGGACCGCCGGGGCGGGAGGCTACAATGAGCAGTTCTTC CAWTAGAGGYNEQFF
TRBJ2-2 once TRBV2 NA TGTGCCAGCAAGCCGGGACATTTGAACACCGGGGAGCTGTTTTTT CASKPGHLNTGELFF
TRBJ1-1 NA TRBV5-1 NA TGCGCCAGCAGCTTGTATTCGGGGGGGAACACTGAAGCTTTCTTT CASSLYSGGNTEAFF
TRBJ2-7 once TRBV7-8 NA TGTGCCAGCAGCTTATCCGGGGGGCCATACGAGCAGTACTTC CASSLSGGPYEQYF
TRBJ2-4 NA TRBV7-8 TRBD2 TGTGCCAGCAGCTTAGCCCCAACTAGCGGGGGGCCATTAGCCAAAAACATTCAGTACTTC CASSLAPTSGGPLAKNIQYF
TRBJ1-1 NA TRBV5-8 NA TGTGCCAGCAGCCCAGCAGGGGTTGGGACTGAAGCTTTCTTT CASSPAGVGTEAFF
TRBJ1-6 NA TRBV19 NA TGTGCCAGTAGTATCCAAGACAGGAGCTCCTATAATTCACCCCTCCACTTT CASSIQDRSSYNSPLHF
TRBJ2-7 NA TRBV29-1 NA TGCAGCGTGGGCCCGTCCTACGAGCAGTACTTC CSVGPSYEQYF
TRBJ1-2 NA TRBV6-1 NA TGTGCCACCAGGGCACCAAACTATGGCTACACCTTC CATRAPNYGYTF
TRBJ1-1 NA TRBV15 NA TGTGCCACCAGCTCAGGGTACACTGAAGCTTTCTTT CATSSGYTEAFF
TRBJ2-3 NA TRBV5-1 NA TGCGCCAGCAGCTTGATCCCCTCTACCGGCACAGATACGCAGTATTTT CASSLIPSTGTDTQYF
TRBJ2-7 NA TRBV5-1 TRBD2 TGCGCCAGCAGCCCGACGGTCGGGGGGACCTCCTACGAGCAGTACTTC CASSPTVGGTSYEQYF
TRBJ1-3 NA TRBV18 TRBD1 TGTGCCAGCTCACCTGGACAGGGGCCTGGAAACACCATATATTTT CASSPGQGPGNTIYF
TRBJ1-5 once TRBV18 NA TGTGCCAGCTCACCGCCTTCGGCGGATCAGCCCCAGCATTTT CASSPPSADQPQHF
TRBJ2-5 NA TRBV6-5 NA TGTGCCAGCGGTGGCTCGGTTGGCGGGGAGACCCAGTACTTC CASGGSVGGETQYF
TRBJ1-3 NA TRBV4-3 NA TGCGCCAGCTTTGGACCGGGGAGGACTGGAAACACCATATATTTT CASFGPGRTGNTIYF
TRBJ1-2 NA TRBV12-1 NA TGTGCCAGCAGTCTCCCGACAGGGGGCGCATCAGTCTATGGCTACACCTTC CASSLPTGGASVYGYTF
TRBJ1-1 few TRBV11-2 TRBD1 TGTGCCAGCAGCTTAATTTTGGGCAGGGGGATCATGAACACTGAAGCTTTCTTT CASSLILGRGIMNTEAFF
TRBJ1-3 NA TRBV4-2 NA TGTGCCAGCAGCCAACAGACAGACAGCTCTGGAAACACCATATATTTT CASSQQTDSSGNTIYF
TRBJ2-5 NA TRBV11-3 TRBD2 TGTGCCAGCAGCCGGACTAGCGGAGAGACCCAGTACTTC CASSRTSGETQYF
TRBJ2-7 NA TRBV7-9 NA TGTGCCAGCACCTTCGCGAGGCCCCCCTACGAGCAGTACTTC CASTFARPPYEQYF
TRBJ1-1 NA TRBV9 TRBD1 TGTGCCAGCAGCGTTCAGACAGGGGTTGGTGAAGCTTTCTTT CASSVQTGVGEAFF
TRBJ1-1 NA TRBV9 NA TGTGCCAGCAGCGTAGAGGCGGGACCGGGGACTGAAGCTTTCTTT CASSVEAGPGTEAFF
TRBJ1-2 NA TRBV30 NA TGTGCCTGGAGTGTCCAGGGAATCTATGGCTACACCTTC CAWSVQGIYGYTF
TRBJ2-7 NA TRBV7-2 NA TGTGCCAGCAGCCCTCGGACTATCTGGGGGGAGCAGTACTTC CASSPRTIWGEQYF
TRBJ1-2 few TRBV7-9 NA TGTGCCAGCAGCAACCCCCCGGCAGGGGACTATGGCTACACCTTC CASSNPPAGDYGYTF
TRBJ1-4 NA TRBV18 NA TGTGCCAGCTCATCCGGGGACACCCCGAATGAAAAACTGTTTTTT CASSSGDTPNEKLFF
TRBJ2-1 NA TRBV2 TRBD2 TGTGCCAGCAGTGTCCCCGGGACTAGTTGGGGAGGTGAGCAGTTCTTC CASSVPGTSWGGEQFF
TRBJ2-3 NA TRBV2 TRBD2 TGTGCCAGCAGGGGACTAGCGTTAGATACGCAGTATTTT CASRGLALDTQYF
TRBJ2-4 once TRBV30 TRBD1 TGTGCCTGCAAGGACAGGGTCCAGGACGCTAGGGCCAAAAACATTCAGTACTTC CACKDRVQDARAKNIQYF
TRBJ1-4 NA TRBV5-1 NA TGCGCCAGCAGAGTGCGGAGCGATGAAAAACTGTTTTTT CASRVRSDEKLFF
TRBJ2-2 NA TRBV10-1 TRBD1 TGCGCCAGCTCTGGGACAGGTTATACCGGGGAGCTGTTTTTT CASSGTGYTGELFF
TRBJ1-2 few TRBV4-1 NA TGCGCCTCATCCTCGGCAGGAGGAGCCTATGGCTACACCTTC CASSSAGGAYGYTF
TRBJ1-1 NA TRBV25-1 TRBD1 TGTGCCAGCAGTGCTAGACAGGGAATGAACACTGAAGCTTTCTTT CASSARQGMNTEAFF
TRBJ2-3 few TRBV7-3 NA TGTGCCAGCAGCTTAAGGGGTGGACTGAGCACAGATACGCAGTATTTT CASSLRGGLSTDTQYF
TRBJ2-7 NA TRBV5-1 NA TGCGCCAGCAGCCGCGGGACGTCCTACGAGCAGTACTTC CASSRGTSYEQYF
TRBJ1-1 NA TRBV7-9 TRBD1 TGTGCCAGCAGCGATCCGGGACAGGCGAACACTGAAGCTTTCTTT CASSDPGQANTEAFF
TRBJ2-7 NA TRBV14 NA TGTGCCAGCAGCCACACAGCCTCCTACGAGCAGTACTTC CASSHTASYEQYF
TRBJ2-2 NA TRBV6-6 NA TGTGCCAGGAACGGTTCAGGATCCGGGGAGCTGTTTTTT CARNGSGSGELFF
TRBJ1-5 once TRBV4-1 TRBD1 TGCGCCAGCAGCCTTAGGGACAGGGGGTCCAATCAGCCCCAGCATTTT CASSLRDRGSNQPQHF
TRBJ2-3 few TRBV7-3 TRBD1 TGTGCCAGCAGCACGACGACAGGGGTGCAGTATTTT CASSTTTGVQYF
TRBJ2-7 NA TRBV4-2 TRBD1 TGTGCCAGCAGCCATGGACAGGGGACCGCCTACGAGCAGTACTTC CASSHGQGTAYEQYF
TRBJ2-1 NA TRBV5-1 TRBD2 TGCGCCAGCAGCCCGCTGACTAGCGGGGGAGGCGGTGAGCAGTTCTTC CASSPLTSGGGGEQFF
TRBJ1-3 NA TRBV6-5 TRBD1 TGTGCCAGCAGTTGGGACAGTCCTCCCTCTGGAAACACCATATATTTT CASSWDSPPSGNTIYF
TRBJ1-4 NA TRBV5-1 NA TGCGCCAGCAGCTTGCAGGCTCTGGAAGAAAAACTGTTTTTT CASSLQALEEKLFF
TRBJ1-1 NA TRBV7-2 NA TGTGCCAGCAGCTTGGGACAAATGAACACTGAAGCTTTCTTT CASSLGQMNTEAFF
TRBJ2-7 once TRBV5-6 NA TGTGCCAGCAGCATAAGAGGGCGATTTTACGAGCAGTACTTC CASSIRGRFYEQYF